The 26 T cell receptor beta chains in this list originate from one sample, sequenced in a study of cytomegalovirus exposure and HLA in healthy donors. The PCR was carried out with 60 Vbeta primers and 13 Jbeta primers. Measured with immunoSEQ multiplex PCR; TCRdb has only the in-frame clones, and not every one. The table includes about 200,000 clones, 60% to 80% detected once. Sequencing was carried out using PBMCs. These receptors were taken from a male donor in good health and CMV-seronegative.

This clone was observed a single time. The chain joins TRBV7-2 to TRBJ2-7; 8 bases are a match to TRBD2. With V trimmed by 0 bases and J by 1 base, 5 bases remained unmatched. The CDR3 runs to 16 residues. CDR1 and CDR2 from the germline V gene are SGHTA and FQGNSA. The CDR3 spells CASSLALSGGSYEQYF. The CDR3 DNA is TGTGCCAGCAGCTTAGCGCTCTCGGGAGGGTCCTACGAGCAGTACTTC.

This chain links TRBV2 with TRBJ2-7, with D perhaps matching TRBD1 (5 bases). The CDR3 has 14 residues. Germline V gives CDR1 SNHLY, CDR2 FYNNEI. V gave up 1 base and J gave up 2 bases, with 9 bases separating them. Written as DNA, the CDR3 is TGTGCCAGCAGTGAAGACAGGACGGCCTACGAGCAGTACTTC. It is translated as CASSEDRTAYEQYF.

The chain is built from TRBV19 and TRBJ2-2; TRBD1 agrees at 9 bases. This CDR3 contains 15 residues. Unmatched junction bases numbered 9, after V lost 9 bases and J lost 4 bases. The germline V gene encodes CDR1 LNHDA and CDR2 SQIVND (reference sequence). The CDR3 region is CASQRDREATGELFF. Here the CDR3 DNA reads TGTGCCAGCCAGCGGGACAGGGAGGCCACCGGGGAGCTGTTTTTT.

The gene calls are TRBV18 and TRBJ1-1; D is possibly TRBD1 (6 bases). The CDR3 is made up of 13 amino acids. The germline V and J ends were trimmed by 4 bases and 7 bases, with 13 bases remaining between them. CDR1 KGHSH and CDR2 LQKENI come from the germline V gene. CDR3 DNA: TGTGCCAGCTCACGGGGACGACAGGATGAAGCTTTCTTT. Its translation is CASSRGRQDEAFF.

J is TRBJ2-1 and V is TRBV7-2, with 9 bases matching TRBD1. Looked up from germline, CDR1 is SGHTA and CDR2 is FQGNSA. The length of the CDR3 is 15 residues. V lost 0 bases, J lost 10 bases, and 7 bases stayed unmatched. CDR3 in DNA: TGTGCCAGCAGCTTAGCGAGGGGACAGGGTCGCGAGCAGTTCTTC. Its protein is CASSLARGQGREQFF.

This chain joins TRBV15 and TRBJ2-3, with D uncertain. V was clipped by 5 bases and J by 0 bases, with 6 bases between them. The CDR3 contains 13 residues. Germline CDR1 is LNHNV and CDR2 is YYDKDF (reference sequence). The DNA for the CDR3 is TGTGCCACCAGCGACATTAGCACAGATACGCAGTATTTT. This gives the protein CATSDISTDTQYF.

This CDR3 is CASSYSTAGGSYEQYF. CDR3 coding DNA: TGTGCCAGCAGTTACTCGACGGCAGGGGGAAGCTACGAGCAGTACTTC. This chain uses TRBV6-6 with TRBJ2-7; TRBD1 aligns across 7 bases. The germline V gene has CDR1 MNHNY and CDR2 SVGAGI (reference sequence). J gave up 3 bases and V 0 bases, and 8 bases lay outside the gene matches. CDR3 length equals 16 residues.

The chain recombines TRBV11-1 with TRBJ2-7; a possible D gene is TRBD2 (6 bases). CDR3 length: 13 residues. Germline-derived CDR1 and CDR2 are SGHAT and FQDESV (reference sequence). Trimming took 5 bases from V and 2 from J, leaving 10 bases between them. Here the CDR3 reads CASSVGGPYEQYF. CDR3 coding DNA: TGTGCCAGCAGCGTCGGGGGTCCCTACGAGCAGTACTTC.

The chain couples TRBV6-5 to TRBJ2-3; TRBD2 matches 8 bases. The CDR3 consists of 15 residues. Germline V CDR1 and CDR2: MNHEY, SVGAGI. V lost 6 bases to trimming and J lost 0 bases; unmatched junction nucleotides: 5. CDR3: CASRLAGKSTDTQYF. The CDR3 DNA is TGTGCCAGCAGATTAGCGGGGAAGAGCACAGATACGCAGTATTTT.

This clone was counted once. The CDR3 protein is CASSLLTGELFF. CDR3 nucleotide sequence: TGTGCCAGCAGCTTACTAACCGGGGAGCTGTTTTTT. V is TRBV9 and J is TRBJ2-2; D ambiguous. Germline CDR1 is SGDLS and CDR2 is YYNGEE. Trimming took off 4 bases at V and 5 bases at J, with 6 bases between the two ends. This CDR3 region has 12 residues.

This clone has just one count. This sequence joins TRBV7-9 and TRBJ1-1; 7 bases are shared with TRBD1. V gave up 3 bases and J gave up 6 bases; unmatched junction bases: 7. Germline CDR1 SEHNR, CDR2 FQNEAQ (reference sequence). The CDR3 covers 14 residues. In DNA, the CDR3 is TGTGCCAGCAGCTTCGGTCAGGGGGTCTCTGAAGCTTTCTTT. Residues: CASSFGQGVSEAFF.

This chain connects TRBV2 to TRBJ2-4, with 13 positions matching TRBD2. The J segment lost 3 bases and the V segment lost 5 bases, leaving 4 bases of the junction unmatched. The CDR3 sequence is 16 residues long. Germline CDR1 is SNHLY and CDR2 is FYNNEI. The CDR3 protein is CASSLRLAGGKNIQYF. The CDR3 nucleotides are TGTGCCAGCAGTCTTCGACTAGCGGGAGGCAAAAACATTCAGTACTTC.

The table lists this clone with a few counts. The chain joins TRBV5-6 to TRBJ2-3; D might be TRBD2 (6 bases). The germline V gene encodes CDR1 SGHDT and CDR2 YYEEEE. V shed 0 bases and J shed 0 bases, with 14 bases lying between them. The CDR3 spans 17 residues. In DNA form, the CDR3 reads TGTGCCAGCAGCTTGGAGTTCGGGGGAAGGAGCACAGATACGCAGTATTTT. It specifies CASSLEFGGRSTDTQYF.

The chain employs TRBV6-5 and TRBJ2-3; 9 bases agree with TRBD2. This CDR3 is built from 16 residues. V dropped 2 bases and J dropped 2; count of bases not matched to a gene: 5. The germline V gene encodes CDR1 MNHEY and CDR2 SVGAGI. This CDR3 is CASSYVPSGTTDTQYF. CDR3 coding DNA: TGTGCCAGCAGTTACGTGCCTAGCGGGACCACAGATACGCAGTATTTT.

Regarding this clone: Other DNA sequences within the sample encode an identical CDR3. The genes are TRBV5-1 and TRBJ1-1, with TRBD1 matching 9 bases. Germline lookup yields CDR1 SGHRS and CDR2 YFSETQ. The V and J ends lost 4 bases and 2 bases, in that order; junction bases with no gene match: 12. The CDR3 has 17 amino acids. The CDR3 region is CASSILPTGGTNTEAFF. The CDR3 DNA sequence: TGCGCCAGCAGCATCCTACCGACAGGGGGGACAAACACTGAAGCTTTCTTT.

V gene TRBV7-6 combines with J gene TRBJ1-2, with 10 bases that match TRBD1. CDR3 length: 14 residues. Trimming at V came to 6 bases and at J to 3 bases, leaving 4 bases not matched to a gene. Germline-derived CDR1 and CDR2 are SGHVS and FNYEAQ. As DNA, the CDR3 is TGTGCCAGCAGTCCGGGACAGGGGTACTATGGCTACACCTTC. Its translation is CASSPGQGYYGYTF.

The chain is built from TRBV19 and TRBJ2-3; TRBD2 might be the D (5 bases). V was cut by 5 bases and J by 6 bases, with 21 bases left in between. Looked up from germline, CDR1 is LNHDA and CDR2 is SQIVND (reference sequence). The CDR3 is 16 residues long. The CDR3: CASSSFGRKGGDTQYF. The CDR3 DNA sequence: TGTGCCAGTAGTTCTTTTGGGCGAAAAGGAGGCGATACGCAGTATTTT.

This clone was recorded once. The rearrangement joins TRBV9 to TRBJ2-2, with D perhaps TRBD2 (6 bases). Per the germline V gene, CDR1 is SGDLS and CDR2 is YYNGEE. The CDR3 is 12 amino acids. Trimming shortened V by 9 bases and J by 6 bases, and 12 bases separated the two germline ends. This CDR3 is CATTGGSGELFF. In DNA, the CDR3 is TGTGCCACCACAGGAGGGTCCGGGGAGCTGTTTTTT. The complete variable domain, with remaining parts taken from reference TRBV9 and TRBJ2-2, reads DSGVTQTPKHLITATGQRVTLRCSPRSGDLSVYWYQQSLDQGLQFLIQYYNGEERAKGNILERFSAQQFPDLHSELNLSSLELGDSALYFCATTGGSGELFFGEGSRLTVL.

This rearrangement joins TRBV9 to TRBJ2-7; TRBD1 agrees at 7 bases. CDR1 and CDR2 from the germline V gene are SGDLS and YYNGEE. Trimming at V came to 3 bases and at J to 3 bases, leaving 6 bases not matched to a gene. The CDR3 runs to 14 residues. Written as DNA, the CDR3 is TGTGCCAGCAGCGGAGACACAGGGGTCTACGAGCAGTACTTC. It codes for CASSGDTGVYEQYF.

J is TRBJ1-5 and V is TRBV5-4, with TRBD1 as a possible D gene (5 bases). Germline CDR1 is SGHNT and CDR2 is YYREEE (reference sequence). V was trimmed by 2 bases and J by 3 bases, leaving 21 bases between them. This CDR3 comprises 18 residues. CDR3 nucleotides: TGTGCCAGCAGCTTTATGTCCGTAATCAGGGAATCCAATCAGCCCCAGCATTTT. Translating it yields CASSFMSVIRESNQPQHF.

This clone came up once. The rearrangement joins TRBV29-1 to TRBJ2-3, with 13 bases that match TRBD2. Germline V gene sequence: CDR1 SQVTM, CDR2 ANQGSEA. Germline trimming cut 6 bases from V and 1 base from J; bases unmatched to any gene: 7. The CDR3 extends over 16 amino acids. The chain's CDR3 is CSVSPGLAGGTDTQYF. The CDR3, as DNA: TGCAGCGTCTCACCTGGACTAGCGGGAGGCACAGATACGCAGTATTTT.

The chain joins TRBV11-3 to TRBJ2-5; TRBD1 matches at 8 bases. CDR1 is SGHNT, CDR2 YENEEA, per germline. The CDR3 length is 15 residues. With 5 bases clipped from V and 5 bases from J, the junction kept 10 bases outside the gene matches. CDR3 bases: TGTGCCAGCAGCCCTGACAGGGGAGACGGTGAGACCCAGTACTTC. Protein sequence: CASSPDRGDGETQYF.

The V and J genes are TRBV7-3 and TRBJ1-2; D call uncertain. The CDR3 extends over 15 amino acids. Germline V gene data show CDR1 as SGHTA and CDR2 as FQGTGA. V dropped 5 bases and J dropped 6 bases, with 19 bases sitting between them. CDR3 in DNA: TGTGCCAGCAGCCCCCGAAAGGCGCGGGTGGATGGCTACACCTTC. It specifies CASSPRKARVDGYTF.

The chain combines TRBV9 with TRBJ2-1; maybe TRBD2 (6 bases). This CDR3 spans 12 amino acids. Germline V CDR1 and CDR2: SGDLS, YYNGEE. Trimming removed 3 bases from V and 10 bases from J, with 11 bases in between. CDR3 amino acids: CASSGHGGEQFF. Here the CDR3 DNA reads TGTGCCAGCAGCGGCCATGGAGGGGAGCAGTTCTTC.

The chain combines TRBV5-1 with TRBJ2-7; TRBD1 might be the D (7 bases). V was cut by 4 bases and J by 2 bases, with 10 bases left in between. Germline V gene sequence: CDR1 SGHRS, CDR2 YFSETQ. CDR3 length equals 13 residues. The DNA for the CDR3 is TGCGCCAGCAGCGCGGGACAGACCTACGAGCAGTACTTC. Translating gives CASSAGQTYEQYF. The full variable domain, rest sourced from reference TRBV5-1 and TRBJ2-7, is KAGVTQTPRYLIKTRGQQVTLSCSPISGHRSVSWYQQTPGQGLQFLFEYFSETQRNKGNFPGRFSGRQFSNSRSEMNVSTLELGDSALYLCASSAGQTYEQYFGPGTRLTVT.

The chain combines TRBV5-1 with TRBJ1-1, with D possibly TRBD1 on 6 matching bases. The CDR3 has 11 amino acids. Looked up from germline, CDR1 is SGHRS and CDR2 is YFSETQ. V lost 4 bases and J 11 bases, leaving 12 bases between the germline ends. The CDR3 protein is CASSLGTKAFF. DNA of the CDR3: TGCGCCAGCAGCCTTGGGACAAAGGCTTTCTTT.